These T cell receptor beta chains were read from a single sample in a study of cytomegalovirus exposure and HLA in healthy donors. TCRdb keeps only in-frame clones here, not all; method: immunoSEQ multiplex PCR. The ten most abundant clones cover 2% of a sample with around 130,000 clones. The sequencing input was PBMCs. Source of these receptors: a woman aged 55-69 years in good health and CMV-seronegative. CDR3s include the opening cysteine and the closing phenylalanine or tryptophan. A D gene is named only where the DNA matches it firmly.

v_gene	j_gene	d_gene	CDR3nt	CDR3aa
TRBV10-1	TRBJ2-1	TRBD1	TGCGTCAGCAGCTCGGGACAGAACAATGAGCAGTTCTTC	CVSSSGQNNEQFF
TRBV18	TRBJ2-7	TRBD2	TGTGCCAGCTCACCATCGTTGGCTAGCGGGAGTTACGAGCAGTACTTC	CASSPSLASGSYEQYF
TRBV15	TRBJ2-7	TRBD1	TGTGCCACCAGCAGGCCGGGGACAGGATCCTACGAGCAGTACTTC	CATSRPGTGSYEQYF
TRBV2	TRBJ2-7	TRBD2	TGTGCCATCGGTACTAGCGGTTCCTACGAGCAGTACTTC	CAIGTSGSYEQYF
TRBV28	TRBJ2-7	.	TGTGCCAGCAGTTTAGCAGGGTTCCCCTACGAGCAGTACTTC	CASSLAGFPYEQYF
TRBV5-1	TRBJ2-5	.	TGCGCCAGCAGCTCCATTTCGGGTAAAGAGACCCAGTACTTC	CASSSISGKETQYF
TRBV6-5	TRBJ1-5	.	TGTGCCAGCAGGAAGGGACAAGCTCTACATCAGCCCCAGCATTTT	CASRKGQALHQPQHF
TRBV4-2	TRBJ2-7	.	TGTGCCAGCAGCCAAGGCATGGCTGACTCCTACGAGCAGTACTTC	CASSQGMADSYEQYF
TRBV7-9	TRBJ1-2	.	TGTGCCAGCAGCTCCCCGGGGGATAACTATGGCTACACCTTC	CASSSPGDNYGYTF
TRBV9	TRBJ2-3	.	TGTGCCAGCAGCGTTTCCGGGACTTACGCAGATACGCAGTATTTT	CASSVSGTYADTQYF